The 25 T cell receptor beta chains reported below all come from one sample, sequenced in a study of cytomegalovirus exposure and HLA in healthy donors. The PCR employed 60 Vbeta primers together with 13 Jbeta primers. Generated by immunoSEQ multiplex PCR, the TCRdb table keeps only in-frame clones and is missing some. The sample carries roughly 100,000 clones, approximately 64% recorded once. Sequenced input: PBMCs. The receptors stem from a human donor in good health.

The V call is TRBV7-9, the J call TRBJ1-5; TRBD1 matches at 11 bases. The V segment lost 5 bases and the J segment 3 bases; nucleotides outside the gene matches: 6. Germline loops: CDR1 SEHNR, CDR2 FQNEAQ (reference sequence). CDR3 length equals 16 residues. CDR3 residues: CASSPGQGAPNQPQHF. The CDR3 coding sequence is TGTGCCAGCAGCCCAGGACAGGGGGCTCCCAATCAGCCCCAGCATTTT.

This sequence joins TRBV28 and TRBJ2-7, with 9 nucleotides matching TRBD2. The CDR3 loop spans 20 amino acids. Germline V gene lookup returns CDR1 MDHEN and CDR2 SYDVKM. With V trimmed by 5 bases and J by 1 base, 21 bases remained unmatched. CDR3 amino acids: CASSLPPPLSGRPNSYEQYF. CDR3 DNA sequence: TGTGCCAGCAGTCTTCCGCCCCCATTAAGCGGGAGGCCAAATTCCTACGAGCAGTACTTC.

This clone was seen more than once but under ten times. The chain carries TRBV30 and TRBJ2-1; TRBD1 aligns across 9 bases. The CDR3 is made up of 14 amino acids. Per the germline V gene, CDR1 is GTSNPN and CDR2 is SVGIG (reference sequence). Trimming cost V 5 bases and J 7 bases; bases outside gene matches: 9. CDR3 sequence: CAWGTQGASNEQFF. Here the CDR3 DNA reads TGTGCCTGGGGGACACAGGGGGCGTCTAATGAGCAGTTCTTC.

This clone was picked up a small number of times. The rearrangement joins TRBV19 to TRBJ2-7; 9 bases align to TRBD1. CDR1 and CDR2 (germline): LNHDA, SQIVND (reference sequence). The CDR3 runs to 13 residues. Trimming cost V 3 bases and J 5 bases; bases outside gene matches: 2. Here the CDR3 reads CASSMGQGNEQYF. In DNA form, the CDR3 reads TGTGCCAGTAGTATGGGACAGGGAAACGAGCAGTACTTC. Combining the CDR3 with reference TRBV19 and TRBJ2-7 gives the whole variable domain DGGITQSPKYLFRKEGQNVTLSCEQNLNHDAMYWYRQDPGQGLRLIYYSQIVNDFQKGDIAEGYSVSREKKESFPLTVTSAQKNPTAFYLCASSMGQGNEQYFGPGTRLTVT.

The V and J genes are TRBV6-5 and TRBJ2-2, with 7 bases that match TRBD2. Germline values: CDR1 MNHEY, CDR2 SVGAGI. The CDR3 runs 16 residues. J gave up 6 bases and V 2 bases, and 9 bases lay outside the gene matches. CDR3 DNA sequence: TGTGCCAGCAGTTACGGAAGACTAGCTGGGGCCGGGGAGCTGTTTTTT. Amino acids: CASSYGRLAGAGELFF.

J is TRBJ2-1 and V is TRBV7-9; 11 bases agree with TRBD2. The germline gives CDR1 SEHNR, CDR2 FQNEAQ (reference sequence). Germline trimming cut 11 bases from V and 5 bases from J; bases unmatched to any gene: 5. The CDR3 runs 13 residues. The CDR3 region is CAGGLAVNNEQFF. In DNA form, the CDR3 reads TGTGCCGGGGGACTAGCGGTAAACAATGAGCAGTTCTTC.

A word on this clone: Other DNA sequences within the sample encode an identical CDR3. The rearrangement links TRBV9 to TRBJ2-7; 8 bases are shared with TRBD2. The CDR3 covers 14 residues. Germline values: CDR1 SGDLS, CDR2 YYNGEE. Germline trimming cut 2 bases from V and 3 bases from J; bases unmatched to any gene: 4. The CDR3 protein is CASSVSGTSYEQYF. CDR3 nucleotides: TGTGCCAGCAGCGTCTCCGGGACTAGCTACGAGCAGTACTTC.

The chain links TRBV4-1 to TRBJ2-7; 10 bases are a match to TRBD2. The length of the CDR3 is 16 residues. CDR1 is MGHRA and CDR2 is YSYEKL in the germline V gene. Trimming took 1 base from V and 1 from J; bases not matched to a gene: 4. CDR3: CASSQVIAGGSYEQYF. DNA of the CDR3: TGCGCCAGCAGCCAAGTAATAGCGGGAGGATCCTACGAGCAGTACTTC.

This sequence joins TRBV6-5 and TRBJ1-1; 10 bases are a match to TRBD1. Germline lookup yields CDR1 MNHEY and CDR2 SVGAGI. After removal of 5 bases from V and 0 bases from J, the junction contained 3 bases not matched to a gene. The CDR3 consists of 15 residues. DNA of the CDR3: TGTGCCAGCAGTAGGGACAGGGGCCTGAACACTGAAGCTTTCTTT. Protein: CASSRDRGLNTEAFF.

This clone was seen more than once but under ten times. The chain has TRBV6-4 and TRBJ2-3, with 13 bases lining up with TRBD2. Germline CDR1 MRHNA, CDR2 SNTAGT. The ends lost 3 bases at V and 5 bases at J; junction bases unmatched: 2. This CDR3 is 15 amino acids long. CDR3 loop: CASSELAGGKDTQYF. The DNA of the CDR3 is TGTGCCAGCAGTGAACTAGCGGGAGGGAAAGATACGCAGTATTTT.

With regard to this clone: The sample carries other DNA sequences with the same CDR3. CDR3 in amino acids: CASSQDQTLAETQYF. The CDR3 region has the DNA TGCGCCAGCAGCCAAGACCAGACACTCGCGGAGACCCAGTACTTC. The chain employs TRBV4-1 and TRBJ2-5, with D unclear. CDR3 length: 15 residues. Trimming shortened V by 0 bases and J by 5 bases, and 13 bases separated the two germline ends. The germline V gene has CDR1 MGHRA and CDR2 YSYEKL.

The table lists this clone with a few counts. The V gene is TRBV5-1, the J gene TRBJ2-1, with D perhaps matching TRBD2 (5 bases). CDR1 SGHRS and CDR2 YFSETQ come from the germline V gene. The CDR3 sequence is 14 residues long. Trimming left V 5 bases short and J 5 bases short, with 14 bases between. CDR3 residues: CASSKRTGDNEQFF. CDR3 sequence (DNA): TGCGCCAGCAGTAAACGGACTGGTGACAATGAGCAGTTCTTC. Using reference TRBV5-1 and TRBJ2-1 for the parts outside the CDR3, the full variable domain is KAGVTQTPRYLIKTRGQQVTLSCSPISGHRSVSWYQQTPGQGLQFLFEYFSETQRNKGNFPGRFSGRQFSNSRSEMNVSTLELGDSALYLCASSKRTGDNEQFFGPGTRLTVL.

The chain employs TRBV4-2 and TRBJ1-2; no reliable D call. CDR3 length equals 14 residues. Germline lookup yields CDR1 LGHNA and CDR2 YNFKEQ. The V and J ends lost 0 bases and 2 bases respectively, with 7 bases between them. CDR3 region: CASSQDRGNYGYTF. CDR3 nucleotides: TGTGCCAGCAGCCAAGATCGGGGAAACTATGGCTACACCTTC.

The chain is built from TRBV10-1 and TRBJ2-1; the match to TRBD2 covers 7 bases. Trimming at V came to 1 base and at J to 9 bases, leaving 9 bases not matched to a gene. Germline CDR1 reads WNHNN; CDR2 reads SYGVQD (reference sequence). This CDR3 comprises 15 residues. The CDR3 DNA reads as TGCGCCAGCAGTGAGTACCGGGACTATGCATCTGAGCAGTTCTTC. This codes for CASSEYRDYASEQFF.

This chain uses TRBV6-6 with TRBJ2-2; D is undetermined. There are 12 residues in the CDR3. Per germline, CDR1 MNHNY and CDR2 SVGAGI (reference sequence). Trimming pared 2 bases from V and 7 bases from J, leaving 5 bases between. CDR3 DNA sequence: TGTGCCAGCAGTTACGGAGTCGGGGAGCTGTTTTTT. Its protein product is CASSYGVGELFF.

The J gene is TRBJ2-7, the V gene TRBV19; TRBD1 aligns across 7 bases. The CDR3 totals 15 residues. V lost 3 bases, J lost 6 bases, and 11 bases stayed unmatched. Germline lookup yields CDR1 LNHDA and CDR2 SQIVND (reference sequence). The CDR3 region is CASSIYHDRASEQYF. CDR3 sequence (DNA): TGTGCCAGTAGTATCTACCACGACAGGGCGTCCGAGCAGTACTTC.

CDR3 nucleotides: TGCGCCAGCAGCCAGCGGACAGGCCAATACGAGCAGTACTTC. Protein sequence: CASSQRTGQYEQYF. This chain uses TRBV5-1 with TRBJ2-5; 7 nucleotides agree with TRBD1. TRBJ2-7 matches the DNA end more closely, so the J call is doubtful. The CDR3 spans 14 residues. Germline values: CDR1 SGHRS, CDR2 YFSETQ.

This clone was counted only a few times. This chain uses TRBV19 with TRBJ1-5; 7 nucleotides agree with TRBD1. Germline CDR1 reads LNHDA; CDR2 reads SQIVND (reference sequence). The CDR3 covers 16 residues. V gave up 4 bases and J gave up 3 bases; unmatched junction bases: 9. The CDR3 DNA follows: TGTGCCAGTAGTACCTTTCGACAGGGTATCAATCAGCCCCAGCATTTT. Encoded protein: CASSTFRQGINQPQHF.

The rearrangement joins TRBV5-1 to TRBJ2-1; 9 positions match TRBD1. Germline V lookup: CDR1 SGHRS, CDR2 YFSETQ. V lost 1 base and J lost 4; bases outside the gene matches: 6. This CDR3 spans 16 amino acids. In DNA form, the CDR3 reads TGCGCCAGCAGCTTGATTCCGGGACAGGGATACAATGAGCAGTTCTTC. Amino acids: CASSLIPGQGYNEQFF. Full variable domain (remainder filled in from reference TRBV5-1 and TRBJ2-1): KAGVTQTPRYLIKTRGQQVTLSCSPISGHRSVSWYQQTPGQGLQFLFEYFSETQRNKGNFPGRFSGRQFSNSRSEMNVSTLELGDSALYLCASSLIPGQGYNEQFFGPGTRLTVL.

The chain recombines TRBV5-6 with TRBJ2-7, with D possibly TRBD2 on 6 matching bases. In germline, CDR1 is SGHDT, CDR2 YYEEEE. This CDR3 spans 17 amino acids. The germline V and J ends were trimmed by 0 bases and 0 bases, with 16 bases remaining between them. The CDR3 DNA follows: TGTGCCAGCAGCTTGGTTATCGGGACTGAATCCTCCTACGAGCAGTACTTC. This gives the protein CASSLVIGTESSYEQYF.

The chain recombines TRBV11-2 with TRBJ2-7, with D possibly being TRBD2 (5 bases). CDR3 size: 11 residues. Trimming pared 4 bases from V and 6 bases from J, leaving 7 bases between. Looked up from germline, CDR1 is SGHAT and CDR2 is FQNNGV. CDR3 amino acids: CASSSTSEQYF. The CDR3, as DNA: TGTGCCAGCAGCTCAACTAGCGAGCAGTACTTC.

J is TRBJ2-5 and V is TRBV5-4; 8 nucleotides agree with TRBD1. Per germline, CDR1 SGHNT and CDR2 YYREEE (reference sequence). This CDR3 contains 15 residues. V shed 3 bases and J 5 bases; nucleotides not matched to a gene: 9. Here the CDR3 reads CASSYRTGPGETQYF. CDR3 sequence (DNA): TGTGCCAGCAGCTACAGGACAGGGCCCGGGGAGACCCAGTACTTC.

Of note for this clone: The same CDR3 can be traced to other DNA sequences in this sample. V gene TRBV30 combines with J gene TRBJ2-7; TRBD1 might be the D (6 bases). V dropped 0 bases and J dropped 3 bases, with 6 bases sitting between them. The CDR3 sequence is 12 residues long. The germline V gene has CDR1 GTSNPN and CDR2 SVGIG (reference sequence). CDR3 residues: CAWSVQGYEQYF. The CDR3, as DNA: TGTGCCTGGAGTGTACAGGGCTACGAGCAGTACTTC.

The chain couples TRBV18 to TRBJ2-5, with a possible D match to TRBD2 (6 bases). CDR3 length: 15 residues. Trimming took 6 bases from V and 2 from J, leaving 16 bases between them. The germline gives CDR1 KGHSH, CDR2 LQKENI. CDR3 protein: CASSSGRGTQETQYF. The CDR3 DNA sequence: TGTGCCAGCTCTTCCGGACGGGGGACTCAAGAGACCCAGTACTTC.

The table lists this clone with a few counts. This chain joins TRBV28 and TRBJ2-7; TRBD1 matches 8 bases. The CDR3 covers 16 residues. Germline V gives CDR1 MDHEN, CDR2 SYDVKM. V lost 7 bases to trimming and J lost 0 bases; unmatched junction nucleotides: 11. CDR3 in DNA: TGTGCCAGCACAGAAGGACAGGGCTTGAGCTCCTACGAGCAGTACTTC. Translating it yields CASTEGQGLSSYEQYF.